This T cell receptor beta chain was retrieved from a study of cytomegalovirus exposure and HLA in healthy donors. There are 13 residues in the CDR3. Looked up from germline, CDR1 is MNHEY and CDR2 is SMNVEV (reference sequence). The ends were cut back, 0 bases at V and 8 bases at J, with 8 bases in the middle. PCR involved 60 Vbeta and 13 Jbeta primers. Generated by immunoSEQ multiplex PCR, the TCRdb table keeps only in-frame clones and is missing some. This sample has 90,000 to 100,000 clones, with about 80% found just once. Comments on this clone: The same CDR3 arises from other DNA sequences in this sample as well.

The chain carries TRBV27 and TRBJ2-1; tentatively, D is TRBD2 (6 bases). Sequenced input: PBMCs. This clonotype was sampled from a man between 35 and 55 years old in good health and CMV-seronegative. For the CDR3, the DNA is TGTGCCAGCAGTTTATCCGGGGGATATGAGCAGTTCTTC. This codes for CASSLSGGYEQFF.